What follows are 30 T cell receptor beta chains derived from one specimen sequenced in a study of T cell responses to AZD1222 COVID-19 vaccine. TCRdb's table, derived via immunoSEQ multiplex PCR, lists solely in-frame clones and lacks some. The sample includes 200,000 or so clones, under 95% of them seen just once. The starting material was peripheral blood, obtained on day 0 of MenACWY control vaccination. The source is an adult in good health.

This clone has just a few counts. The genes are TRBV12-3 or TRBV12-4 and TRBJ1-2, with D perhaps TRBD1 (5 bases). V was trimmed by 6 bases and J by 8 bases, leaving 10 bases between them. CDR3 size: 11 residues. CDR3 in amino acids: CASSRQYGYTF. In DNA, the CDR3 is TGTGCCAGCAGCCGACAGTACGGCTACACCTTC.

This clone appeared a few times. The rearrangement links TRBV18 to TRBJ1-2; possible D gene TRBD1, 6 bases. Trimming took 4 bases from V and 7 from J, leaving 13 bases between them. This CDR3 region has 13 residues. CDR1 KGHSH and CDR2 LQKENI come from the germline V gene. Here the CDR3 reads CASSHPQGGGYTF. For the CDR3, the DNA is TGTGCCAGCTCACACCCACAGGGCGGTGGCTACACCTTC.

This clone has just one count. This chain joins TRBV5-1 and TRBJ2-5, with D possibly called TRBD1 or TRBD2 (5 bases each). The CDR3 has 15 residues. Germline CDR1 reads SGHRS; CDR2 reads YFSETQ. V was cut by 0 bases and J by 5 bases, with 14 bases left in between. This CDR3 is CASSLVSGTGETQYF. As DNA, the CDR3 is TGCGCCAGCAGCTTGGTTTCCGGGACGGGGGAGACCCAGTACTTC.

This rearrangement joins TRBV3-1 (or the pseudogene TRBV3-2) to TRBJ1-2; possible D gene TRBD1, 6 bases. Trimming removed 4 bases from V and 6 bases from J, with 18 bases in between. This CDR3 has 15 amino acids. CDR1 LGHDT and CDR2 YNNKEL come from the germline V gene (reference sequence). CDR3 in DNA: TGTGCCAGCAGCCTCCGAGGGGGGGGAAAGGATGGCTACACCTTC. Encoded protein: CASSLRGGGKDGYTF.

The chain couples TRBV4-3 to TRBJ1-4; D remains ambiguous. Germline lookup yields CDR1 LGHNA and CDR2 YSLEER. This CDR3 has 15 residues. V was shortened by 0 bases and J by 8 bases, with 13 bases between the two germline ends. CDR3 bases: TGCGCCAGCAGCCAAGATTTCCGAGAAACCGAAAAACTGTTTTTT. Translating it yields CASSQDFRETEKLFF.

V and J are TRBV18 and TRBJ1-5; D is ambiguous. This CDR3 spans 15 amino acids. Germline V CDR1 and CDR2: KGHSH, LQKENI. Deletions cut 4 bases from V and 0 bases from J, with 10 bases between. This chain's CDR3 is CASSLAGYSNQPQHF. CDR3 sequence (DNA): TGTGCCAGCTCACTCGCGGGGTATAGCAATCAGCCCCAGCATTTT.

The genes are TRBV5-6 and TRBJ1-4; TRBD1 aligns across 7 bases. This CDR3 spans 14 amino acids. Per the germline V gene, CDR1 is SGHDT and CDR2 is YYEEEE. V was clipped by 2 bases and J by 6 bases; unmatched bases: 4. CDR3 bases: TGTGCCAGCAGCTTTCGAGGGGGCGATGAAAAACTGTTTTTT. Translating gives CASSFRGGDEKLFF.

This rearrangement joins TRBV19 to TRBJ2-3; 8 bases line up with TRBD2. The CDR3 covers 15 residues. The V and J ends lost 3 bases and 4 bases, in that order; junction bases with no gene match: 6. Germline V gives CDR1 LNHDA, CDR2 SQIVND (reference sequence). The CDR3 sequence is CASSIMTSAPDTQYF. The CDR3, as DNA: TGTGCCAGTAGTATTATGACTAGCGCTCCAGATACGCAGTATTTT.

This sequence joins TRBV10-3 and TRBJ1-5, with TRBD1 identical over 7 bases. V was clipped by 5 bases and J by 7 bases; unmatched bases: 8. Germline V gene data show CDR1 as ENHRY and CDR2 as SYGVKD. The CDR3 spans 14 residues. CDR3 bases: TGTGCCATCAGTCAAGGACAGGCGGGGCAGCCCCAGCATTTT. Translated, it gives CAISQGQAGQPQHF.

The chain has TRBV7-2 and TRBJ2-7; TRBD2 is a possible D gene (7 bases). Between the trimmed V and J ends, which lost 5 bases and 6 bases, there was a span of 14 bases. CDR1 is SGHTA and CDR2 is FQGNSA in the germline V gene. CDR3 length: 13 amino acids. The CDR3 reads CASSPRGGSEQYF. The CDR3 region has the DNA TGTGCCAGCAGCCCCCGCGGGGGCTCCGAGCAGTACTTC.

The chain carries TRBV6-1 and TRBJ1-6, with 7 bases that match TRBD1. Germline CDR1 and CDR2: MNHNS and SASEGT. The V segment lost 4 bases and the J segment 0 bases; nucleotides outside the gene matches: 3. This CDR3 is built from 16 residues. The CDR3: CASSAPGGSYNSPLHF. For the CDR3, the DNA is TGTGCCAGCAGTGCCCCAGGGGGCTCCTATAATTCACCCCTCCACTTT.

The CDR3 DNA reads as TGTGCCAGCAGTGAAATGAACGGGGGGGCCGTAGATGAGCAGTTCTTC. It translates to CASSEMNGGAVDEQFF. V gene TRBV6-1 combines with J gene TRBJ2-1; 8 nucleotides align to TRBD2. V was clipped by 2 bases and J by 8 bases; unmatched bases: 11. Per germline, CDR1 MNHNS and CDR2 SASEGT. The CDR3 is made up of 16 amino acids.

The rearrangement uses TRBV6-5 and TRBJ1-1, with D possibly being TRBD1 (6 bases). V shed 9 bases and J shed 4 bases, with 21 bases lying between them. Germline CDR1 and CDR2: MNHEY and SVGAGI. The CDR3 extends over 15 amino acids. The CDR3 sequence: CARRQVFGKGTEAFF. DNA of the CDR3: TGTGCCAGACGACAGGTCTTTGGCAAGGGCACTGAAGCTTTCTTT.

The chain uses TRBV3-1 (or the pseudogene TRBV3-2) and TRBJ1-1; D perhaps matches TRBD1 (5 bases). V dropped 0 bases and J dropped 3 bases, with 11 bases sitting between them. CDR1 LGHDT and CDR2 YNNKEL come from the germline V gene (reference sequence). The CDR3 runs to 15 residues. CDR3 loop: CASSQDEGLDTEAFF. CDR3 nucleotide sequence: TGTGCCAGCAGCCAAGATGAGGGGCTAGACACTGAAGCTTTCTTT.

J is TRBJ1-1 and V is TRBV3-1 (or the pseudogene TRBV3-2); D remains unclear. V shed 4 bases and J shed 5 bases, with 8 bases lying between them. The CDR3 is made up of 12 amino acids. Germline loops: CDR1 LGHDT, CDR2 YNNKEL (reference sequence). The CDR3, as DNA: TGTGCCAGCAGCCTAGAGCGGACTGAAGCTTTCTTT. It codes for CASSLERTEAFF.

This clone was counted only a few times. Here the CDR3 reads CASSSRLSEAFF. The CDR3 DNA sequence: TGTGCCAGTAGTTCTCGGCTGTCTGAAGCTTTCTTT. The chain is built from TRBV19 and TRBJ1-1; D gene unclear. Per the germline V gene, CDR1 is LNHDA and CDR2 is SQIVND (reference sequence). V lost 5 bases and J 6 bases, leaving 10 bases between the germline ends. The CDR3 is 12 residues long.

The J gene is TRBJ2-1, the V gene TRBV6-5, with 7 bases that match TRBD2. Unmatched junction bases numbered 12, after V lost 0 bases and J lost 10 bases. The V gene's germline CDR1 is MNHEY and CDR2 SVGAGI. The length of the CDR3 is 16 residues. CDR3 in amino acids: CASSYSSGVRGWEQFF. The CDR3 DNA sequence: TGTGCCAGCAGTTACTCAAGCGGGGTCCGCGGTTGGGAGCAGTTCTTC.

The chain is built from TRBV5-5 and TRBJ1-2; D uncertain. CDR1 and CDR2 (germline): SGHKS, YYEKEE (reference sequence). The CDR3 extends over 15 amino acids. V lost 0 bases, J lost 4 bases, and 13 bases lay in between. CDR3 region: CASSLEGGSLYGYTF. CDR3 DNA sequence: TGTGCCAGCAGCTTGGAAGGCGGGAGTCTCTATGGCTACACCTTC.

V usage is TRBV6-5 and J usage is TRBJ1-1; D may be TRBD1 (6 bases). Trimming removed 5 bases at V and 3 bases at J, with 7 bases between. Germline V CDR1 and CDR2: MNHEY, SVGAGI. This CDR3 comprises 12 residues. This CDR3 reads CASSQGHTEAFF. The CDR3 DNA reads TGTGCCAGCAGTCAGGGGCACACTGAAGCTTTCTTT.

This sequence joins TRBV2 and TRBJ1-6; D not certain. CDR1 and CDR2 from the germline V gene are SNHLY and FYNNEI. The ends were cut back, 7 bases at V and 7 bases at J, with 11 bases in the middle. This CDR3 contains 13 residues. CDR3 residues: CASIRLQNSPLHF. CDR3 bases: TGTGCCAGCATAAGGTTACAGAATTCACCCCTCCACTTT.

This chain links TRBV6-5 with TRBJ2-7, with D possibly being TRBD1 or TRBD2 (5 bases each). The V end lost 5 bases, the J end lost 2 bases, and 16 bases lay between the germline ends. Germline assignment: CDR1 MNHEY and CDR2 SVGAGI. This CDR3 contains 15 residues. The CDR3 DNA follows: TGTGCCAGCAGTCCAAGGGACCGAATTACCTACGAGCAGTACTTC. This codes for CASSPRDRITYEQYF.

The chain combines TRBV6-4 with TRBJ2-3; 9 bases agree with TRBD1. Germline CDR1 and CDR2: MRHNA and SNTAGT. Trimming took 6 bases from V and 3 from J; bases not matched to a gene: 4. This CDR3 spans 14 amino acids. The CDR3, as DNA: TGTGCCAGCAGCGGGACAGGGACAACAGATACGCAGTATTTT. Protein: CASSGTGTTDTQYF.

CDR3 region: CASSSRAVGFQPQHF. For the CDR3, the DNA is TGTGCCAGCAGCTCCCGTGCGGTTGGGTTTCAGCCCCAGCATTTT. The chain joins TRBV28 to TRBJ1-5, with D hard to call. The CDR3 is 15 residues long. Germline loops: CDR1 MDHEN, CDR2 SYDVKM. The V gene lost 6 bases and the J gene lost 6 bases, with 18 bases spanning the gap.

The chain carries TRBV23-1 and TRBJ1-4; 7 nucleotides line up with TRBD1. TRBV23-1 is an ORF for which the function is uncertain. Trimming at V came to 3 bases and at J to 16 bases, leaving 5 bases not matched to a gene. The CDR3 is 11 residues long. CDR3 DNA sequence: TGCGCCAGCAGTCATCAGGGGGAGGGGTTTTTT. Protein product: CASSHQGEGFF.

CDR3 sequence reads: CASSIRGGPKETQYF. The CDR3, as DNA: TGTGCCAGTAGTATCCGCGGGGGGCCGAAAGAGACCCAGTACTTC. The chain combines TRBV19 with TRBJ2-5, with 8 nucleotides matching TRBD2. Germline CDR1 LNHDA, CDR2 SQIVND (reference sequence). V lost 3 bases and J lost 3; bases outside the gene matches: 6. This CDR3 contains 15 residues.

The rearrangement uses TRBV28 and TRBJ2-5, with 8 bases aligning to TRBD2. With 6 bases clipped from V and 5 bases from J, the junction kept 8 bases outside the gene matches. The germline V gene has CDR1 MDHEN and CDR2 SYDVKM. This CDR3 comprises 14 residues. The DNA of the CDR3 is TGTGCCAGCAGCCCTGGACTAGCCGAGGAGACCCAGTACTTC. Its translation is CASSPGLAEETQYF.

This clone was counted only a few times. This chain uses TRBV27 with TRBJ1-6; D possibly corresponds to TRBD1 (5 bases). The germline V gene encodes CDR1 MNHEY and CDR2 SMNVEV (reference sequence). The CDR3 contains 14 residues. V was shortened by 2 bases and J by 11 bases, with 13 bases between the two germline ends. The CDR3 protein is CASSLRGGRTPLHF. DNA of the CDR3: TGTGCCAGCAGTTTAAGGGGAGGGAGAACACCCCTCCACTTT.

This rearrangement joins TRBV3-1 (or the pseudogene TRBV3-2) to TRBJ1-1; no reliable D call. Germline assignment: CDR1 LGHDT and CDR2 YNNKEL (reference sequence). The CDR3 is 14 amino acids. The V end was cut by 4 bases, the J end by 4 bases, with 13 bases between. The CDR3 region has the DNA TGTGCCAGCAGCCTCCGAGGGTCGGCCACTGAAGCTTTCTTT. Residues: CASSLRGSATEAFF.

This clone was counted a single time. The chain couples TRBV27 to TRBJ2-5, with TRBD1 matching 8 bases. V shed 2 bases, J shed 5 bases, and the junction held 7 bases outside the gene matches. CDR1 is MNHEY, CDR2 SMNVEV, per germline (reference sequence). The CDR3 is made up of 15 amino acids. In nucleotides, the CDR3 is TGTGCCAGCAGTTTAACAAGGACAGGGTCGGAGACCCAGTACTTC. It codes for CASSLTRTGSETQYF.

CDR3: CASSRMGTGDTYEQYF. The CDR3 bases are TGTGCCAGCAGCCGTATGGGGACAGGAGATACCTACGAGCAGTACTTC. This chain links TRBV3-1 (or the pseudogene TRBV3-2) with TRBJ2-7; 8 positions match TRBD1. Germline CDR1 LGHDT, CDR2 YNNKEL (reference sequence). V gave up 4 bases and J gave up 2 bases; unmatched junction bases: 10. The CDR3 covers 16 residues.